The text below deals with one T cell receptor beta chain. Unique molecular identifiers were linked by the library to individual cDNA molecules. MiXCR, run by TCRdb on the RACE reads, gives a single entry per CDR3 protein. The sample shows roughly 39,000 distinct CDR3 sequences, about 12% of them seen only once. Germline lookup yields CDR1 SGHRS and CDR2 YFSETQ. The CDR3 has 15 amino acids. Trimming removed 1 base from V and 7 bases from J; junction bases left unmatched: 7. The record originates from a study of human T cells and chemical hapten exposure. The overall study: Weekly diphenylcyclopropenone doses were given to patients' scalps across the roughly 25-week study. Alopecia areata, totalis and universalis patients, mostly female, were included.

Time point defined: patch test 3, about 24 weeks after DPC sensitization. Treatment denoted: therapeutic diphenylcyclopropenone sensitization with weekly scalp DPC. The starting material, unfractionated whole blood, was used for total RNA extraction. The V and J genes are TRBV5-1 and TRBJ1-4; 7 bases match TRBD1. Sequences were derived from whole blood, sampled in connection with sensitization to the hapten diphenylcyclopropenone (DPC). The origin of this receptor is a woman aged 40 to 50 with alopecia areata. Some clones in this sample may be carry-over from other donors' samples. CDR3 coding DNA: TGCGCCAGCAGCTTGAAGGGGGCCGTCCTTGAAAAACTGTTTTTT. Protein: CASSLKGAVLEKLFF.